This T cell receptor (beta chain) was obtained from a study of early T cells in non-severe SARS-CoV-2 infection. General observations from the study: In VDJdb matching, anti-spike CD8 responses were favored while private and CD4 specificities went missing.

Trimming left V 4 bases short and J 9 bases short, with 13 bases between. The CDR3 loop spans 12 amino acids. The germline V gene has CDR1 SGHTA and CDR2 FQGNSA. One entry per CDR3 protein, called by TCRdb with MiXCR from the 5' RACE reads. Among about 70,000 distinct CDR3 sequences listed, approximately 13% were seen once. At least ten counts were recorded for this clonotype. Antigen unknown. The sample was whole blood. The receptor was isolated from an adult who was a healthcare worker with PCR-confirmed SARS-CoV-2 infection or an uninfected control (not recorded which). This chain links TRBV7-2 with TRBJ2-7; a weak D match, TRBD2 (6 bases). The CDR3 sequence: CASSSQRRGQYF. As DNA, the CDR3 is TGTGCCAGCAGCTCCCAAAGGCGGGGGCAGTACTTC.